Listed here are 5 T cell receptor beta chains from one sample, sequenced in a study of T cells in Graves' hyperthyroidism and ophthalmopathy. Amplified TCR beta CDR3 regions derived from RNA transcripts. TCR CDR3 underwent first-round RT-PCR with the HTBI primer set. TCRdb passed the multiplex PCR reads through MiXCR, listing each CDR3 protein once. This table holds hundreds of thousands of distinct CDR3 sequences, 11% to 15% found once. Sequencing was done on a sample of blood. These TCRs come from a woman aged 30 to 39 with Graves' hyperthyroidism that later progressed to Graves' ophthalmopathy.

The chain uses TRBV6-2 or TRBV6-3 and TRBJ2-7; 9 bases agree with TRBD1. This CDR3 has 15 residues. V lost 0 bases, J lost 5 bases, and 5 bases stayed unmatched. Germline CDR1 MNHEY, CDR2 SVGEGT. CDR3 in amino acids: CASSYSGTGFHEQYF. The CDR3 DNA is TGTGCCAGCAGTTACTCTGGGACAGGGTTCCACGAGCAGTACTTC.

This clonotype was detected many times. This rearrangement joins TRBV24-1 to TRBJ2-3; 9 nucleotides match TRBD1. The V and J ends lost 4 bases and 5 bases, in that order; junction bases with no gene match: 9. This CDR3 has 16 residues. Per germline, CDR1 KGHDR and CDR2 SFDVKD. CDR3 in amino acids: CATSDHPGQGRDTQYF. CDR3 coding DNA: TGTGCCACCAGTGACCACCCGGGACAGGGCAGAGATACGCAGTATTTT.

This clonotype has ten or more counts. The CDR3 loop is CASSSDPGRYGYTF. The CDR3, as DNA: TGTGCCAGCAGCTCGGACCCGGGACGGTATGGCTACACCTTC. The J gene is TRBJ1-2, the V gene TRBV7-9, with TRBD1 as a possible D gene (5 bases). This CDR3 is built from 14 residues. The V and J ends lost 4 bases and 5 bases respectively, with 14 bases between them. Per germline, CDR1 SEHNR and CDR2 FQNEAQ (reference sequence).

This clonotype was detected only a few times. This chain links TRBV13 with TRBJ2-3; D not resolved. The CDR3 sequence is 16 residues long. Trimming took 7 bases from V and 3 from J, leaving 20 bases between them. CDR1 is PRHDT, CDR2 FYEKMQ, per germline (reference sequence). Here the CDR3 reads CASTLYVDGLTDTQYF. DNA of the CDR3: TGTGCCAGCACCCTCTACGTCGATGGATTGACAGATACGCAGTATTTT.

The V gene is TRBV29-1, the J gene TRBJ1-1; 10 bases are a match to TRBD1. This CDR3 has 13 residues. Germline loops: CDR1 SQVTM, CDR2 ANQGSEA. After removal of 7 bases from V and 3 bases from J, the junction contained 5 bases not matched to a gene. As DNA, the CDR3 is TGCAGCGGGGGGACAGGGGTGGACACTGAAGCTTTCTTT. Translated, it gives CSGGTGVDTEAFF.